These 10 T cell receptor beta chains originate from one sample sequenced in a study of T cell repertoires in cytomegalovirus infection. TCRdb ran MiXCR on the reads and lists one entry per CDR3 protein. The sample lists about 890,000 distinct CDR3 sequences; around 30% were seen once. No antigen has been identified for these receptors. Sequenced material: cultured CD8+ T cells from PBMCs, taken from culture after CMV antigen stimulation. These receptors were obtained from a human donor in good health (CMV status not recorded). Some clones in this sample may be carry-over from other donors' samples.

This clonotype has more than one count but fewer than ten. V is TRBV20-1 and J is TRBJ1-3; 7 bases match TRBD1. Trimming cost V 3 bases and J 2 bases; bases outside gene matches: 4. Germline CDR1 is DFQATT and CDR2 is SNEGSKA (reference sequence). CDR3 length: 14 residues. The CDR3 region is CSASIQGAGNTIYF. As DNA, the CDR3 is TGCAGTGCTAGTATCCAGGGGGCTGGAAACACCATATATTTT.

As concerns this clonotype: One end of the junction does not line up with germline, which may come from a read error. J is TRBJ1-1 and V is TRBV20-1; 7 bases line up with TRBD1. CDR1 and CDR2 (germline): DFQATT, SNEGSKA (reference sequence). This CDR3 is 12 amino acids long. As DNA, the CDR3 is TGCAGTGCTAGTGGCGGGGGAACAGGGGTGGCCTTT. Residues: CSASGGGTGVAF.

This clonotype was detected only a few times. The chain carries TRBV6-2 or TRBV6-3 and TRBJ2-7, with D perhaps matching TRBD1 (6 bases). Germline V gene sequence: CDR1 MNHEY, CDR2 SVGEGT. Trimming removed 7 bases at V and 2 bases at J, with 15 bases between. The CDR3 is made up of 14 amino acids. The DNA for the CDR3 is TGTGCCAGCACGAGTTACAGGGCCGCCTACGAGCAGTACGTC. It encodes CASTSYRAAYEQYV.

This clonotype was seen only a few times. The chain links TRBV7-3 to TRBJ1-1; D is unclear. Germline assignment: CDR1 SGHTA and CDR2 FQGTGA. The CDR3 contains 12 residues. Trimming took off 5 bases at V and 1 base at J, with 5 bases between the two ends. The CDR3 region is CASSASNTEAFF. The CDR3 bases are TGTGCCAGCAGCGCATCGAACACTGAAGCTTTCTTT. Filled out from reference TRBV7-3 and TRBJ1-1, the complete variable domain reads GAGVSQTPSNKVTEKGKYVELRCDPISGHTALYWYRQSLGQGPEFLIYFQGTGAADDSGLPNDRFFAVRPEGSVSTLKIQRTERGDSAVYLCASSASNTEAFFGQGTRLTVV.

Many counts were recorded for this clonotype. The chain uses TRBV12-3 or TRBV12-4 and TRBJ2-7; D is possibly TRBD2 (5 bases). V lost 3 bases and J lost 4, with 10 bases in between. The CDR3 is 13 amino acids. CDR3 nucleotide sequence: TGTGCCAGCAGTTTTGGGCCGGGGTACGAGCAGTACGTC. Residues: CASSFGPGYEQYV.

This chain links TRBV5-1 with TRBJ2-1; 9 positions agree with TRBD2. The CDR3 has 19 amino acids. V trimming: 4 bases; J trimming: 0 bases; junction bases outside the gene matches: 14. Germline CDR1 SGHRS, CDR2 YFSETQ. CDR3 bases: TGCGCCAGCAGCGGGCCGGTAGCGGGGGCCCAAAGCTCCTACAATGAGCAGTTCTTC. It translates to CASSGPVAGAQSSYNEQFF.

The chain uses TRBV11-2 and TRBJ1-1, with TRBD1 matching over 9 bases. Germline trimming cut 2 bases from V and 3 bases from J; bases unmatched to any gene: 16. CDR1 and CDR2 from the germline V gene are SGHAT and FQNNGV. This CDR3 spans 19 amino acids. The CDR3 nucleotides read TGTGCCAGCAGCTTATGGTCCGGGACAGGGATTCAGGCTTACACTGAAGCTTTCTTT. This encodes CASSLWSGTGIQAYTEAFF.

This sequence joins TRBV11-2 and TRBJ1-2; D perhaps matches TRBD1 (6 bases). Germline loops: CDR1 SGHAT, CDR2 FQNNGV. The V end was cut by 4 bases, the J end by 4 bases, with 16 bases between. The CDR3 is 15 residues long. The CDR3 nucleotides are TGTGCCAGCAGCTCACCCGAACGGGGGGCCTATGGCTACACCTTC. This gives the protein CASSSPERGAYGYTF. The entire variable domain, with the rest obtained from reference TRBV11-2 and TRBJ1-2, is as follows: EAGVAQSPRYKIIEKRQSVAFWCNPISGHATLYWYQQILGQGPKLLIQFQNNGVVDDSQLPKDRFSAERLKGVDSTLKIQPAKLEDSAVYLCASSSPERGAYGYTFGSGTRLTVV.

This clonotype was counted ten times or more. V gene TRBV7-2 combines with J gene TRBJ1-1; 9 nucleotides agree with TRBD1. The V and J ends lost 5 bases and 1 base, in that order; junction bases with no gene match: 8. This CDR3 has 16 residues. The V gene's germline CDR1 is SGHTA and CDR2 FQGNSA. In DNA form, the CDR3 reads TGTGCCAGCAGCGTAAACAGGGGGCTGACGAACACTGAAGCTTTCTTT. This sequence encodes CASSVNRGLTNTEAFF.

This chain uses TRBV27 with TRBJ1-1; tentatively, D is TRBD1 (6 bases). The CDR3 is made up of 17 amino acids. In germline, CDR1 is MNHEY, CDR2 SMNVEV (reference sequence). The V end was cut by 4 bases, the J end by 1 base, with 19 bases between. The CDR3 DNA reads as TGTGCCAGCAGTTCCCCAGTCCGGGGGGGGCGGAACACTGAAGCTTTCTTT. It codes for CASSSPVRGGRNTEAFF.